Listed below are T cell receptor beta chains from one sample, sequenced in a study of blood T cell repertoires in COVID-19. Only in-frame clones appear in the TCRdb table, and some are missing; sequencing was by immunoSEQ multiplex PCR. The sample lists 230,000 or so clones; approximately 85% were seen once. Input material: PBMCs or T cells enriched from blood (not recorded which). Source of these receptors: a woman aged 50 to 60 who had been exposed to COVID-19. Each CDR3 is given with its conserved first and last residue. The D gene is left open where the match is weak. Clone size, where shown, is once, few, many, or a class for clones that have expanded.

d_gene | len | j_gene | v_gene | abundance | CDR3nt | CDR3aa
. | 15 | TRBJ2-7 | TRBV7-2 | . | TGTGCCAGCAGCCCCGTCGGGAGCGGAGAGGGGGAGCAGTACTTC | CASSPVGSGEGEQYF
. | 19 | TRBJ1-1 | TRBV29-1 | once | TGCAGCGTTTTTGGCGGGGGCGCGAGTAGGGGTAAGGGAAACACTGAAGCTTTCTTT | CSVFGGGASRGKGNTEAFF
TRBD1 | 15 | TRBJ1-1 | TRBV7-2 | . | TGTGCCAGCACCCTTTCCTACGGGACAGGCTTTGAAGCTTTCTTT | CASTLSYGTGFEAFF
. | 15 | TRBJ2-1 | TRBV24-1 | . | TGTGCCACCAGTGACCCCCAACAGGGGGGGGATGAGCAGTTCTTC | CATSDPQQGGDEQFF
. | 13 | TRBJ1-1 | TRBV5-8 | . | TGTGCCAGCAGCTTTGAGGTTCACACTGAAGCTTTCTTT | CASSFEVHTEAFF
TRBD2 | 16 | TRBJ2-3 | TRBV7-3 | once | TGTGCCAGCGGCACCGGGACTAGCCTAGGGACAGATACGCAGTATTTT | CASGTGTSLGTDTQYF
. | 13 | TRBJ2-7 | TRBV10-2 | . | TGCGCCAGCAGTGATCAGACACCCTACGAGCAGTACTTC | CASSDQTPYEQYF
. | 13 | TRBJ2-7 | TRBV5-1 | . | TGCGCCAGCAGCTTGGATTGGCCAGACGAGCAGTACTTC | CASSLDWPDEQYF
. | 13 | TRBJ1-1 | TRBV12-3/TRBV12-4 | . | TGTGCCAGCAGCACTGAAAGGAACACTGAAGCTTTCTTT | CASSTERNTEAFF
. | 15 | TRBJ1-3 | TRBV18 | . | TGTGCCAGCTCACGACAGAGTTTCTCTGGAAACACCATATATTTT | CASSRQSFSGNTIYF
. | 13 | TRBJ1-1 | TRBV5-4 | . | TGTGCCAGCAGCTTAGGGAGCATCGAGGAAGCTTTCTTT | CASSLGSIEEAFF
TRBD2 | 17 | TRBJ2-7 | TRBV25-1 | . | TGTGCCAGCAGTGAATATGGTAGCGGGGGCCTCAACTACGAGCAGTACTTC | CASSEYGSGGLNYEQYF
. | 16 | TRBJ2-1 | TRBV9 | . | TGTGCCAGCAGCGTGAGTGGGCACCCCCAATACAATGAGCAGTTCTTC | CASSVSGHPQYNEQFF
TRBD2 | 15 | TRBJ2-1 | TRBV7-9 | . | TGTGCCAGCGGCGGTAGCGGGGGGGCCTACAATGAGCAGTTCTTC | CASGGSGGAYNEQFF
TRBD2 | 16 | TRBJ2-5 | TRBV13 | . | TGTGCCAGCAGCCCGACCGGGACTAGCGCACAAGAGACCCAGTACTTC | CASSPTGTSAQETQYF
TRBD2 | 15 | TRBJ2-1 | TRBV7-2 | . | TGTGCCAGCAGCGAGAGCGGGGGGTCCCGGGGTGAGCAGTTCTTC | CASSESGGSRGEQFF
. | 13 | TRBJ1-4 | TRBV7-8 | . | TGTGCCAGCTCAGGGCCAGTGAATGAAAAACTGTTTTTT | CASSGPVNEKLFF
TRBD1 | 15 | TRBJ1-2 | TRBV5-5 | . | TGTGCCTCCATCGACTGGGGACAGGGTATCTATGGCTACACCTTC | CASIDWGQGIYGYTF
TRBD1 | 15 | TRBJ1-2 | TRBV6-5 | . | TGTGCCAGCAGTTACTCGACAGGGGGGGGTAGTGGCTACACCTTC | CASSYSTGGGSGYTF
. | 13 | TRBJ1-1 | TRBV7-9 | . | TGTGCCAGCAGCTTAATTGGCAACACTGAAGCTTTCTTT | CASSLIGNTEAFF
. | 15 | TRBJ2-7 | TRBV28 | . | TGTGCCAGCAGTCCAGAACAGGTTGCCTCCTACGAGCAGTACTTC | CASSPEQVASYEQYF
TRBD1 | 14 | TRBJ1-1 | TRBV19 | . | TGTGCCAGTAGTACCCAGGGGGCGAACACTGAAGCTTTCTTT | CASSTQGANTEAFF
. | 14 | TRBJ1-5 | TRBV2 | . | TGTGCCAGCAGTGAAAGGGGTAGCAATCAGCCCCAGCATTTT | CASSERGSNQPQHF